Sequencing of this TCR beta chain was carried out in a study of early T cells in non-severe SARS-CoV-2 infection. Looking at the study overall: Investigators sequenced bulk RNA drawn from unsorted whole blood, and chains remained unpaired. Study-level results: VDJdb matching skewed toward anti-spike CD8 responses, missing private and CD4 specificities.

The CDR3 has 16 amino acids. Germline trimming cut 2 bases from V and 3 bases from J; bases unmatched to any gene: 3. Per germline, CDR1 SGHTA and CDR2 FQGNSA. This clonotype has ten or more counts. The antigen is not known. TCRdb analysed the 5' RACE reads with MiXCR anew, one entry per CDR3 protein. The sample records some 30,000 distinct CDR3 sequences, 4.7% being singletons. Sequencing used whole blood. The chain uses TRBV7-2 and TRBJ2-1; 11 bases match TRBD2. The clonotype was recovered from an adult who was a healthcare worker with PCR-confirmed SARS-CoV-2 infection or an uninfected control (not recorded which). CDR3 protein: CASSLPTSGGYNEQFF. As DNA, the CDR3 is TGTGCCAGCAGCTTACCCACTAGCGGGGGCTACAATGAGCAGTTCTTC.